The 18 T cell receptor beta chains below were found in one sample sequenced in a study of T cell changes during pregnancy in multiple sclerosis. Using immunoSEQ multiplex PCR, the repertoire was profiled, and TCRdb retains in-frame clones only, with some absent. This sample has around 70,000 clones; roughly 88% occur once, and the top ten carry roughly 1.5%. The sample in question was peripheral blood, obtained in the third trimester of pregnancy. The source is a female donor with multiple sclerosis, enrolled in a pregnancy study.

The V call is TRBV7-6, the J call TRBJ2-3; 8 bases fit TRBD1. Germline trimming cut 2 bases from V and 6 bases from J; bases unmatched to any gene: 13. The CDR3 is 17 amino acids. From germline, CDR1 is SGHVS and CDR2 FNYEAQ. CDR3 sequence: CASSLYPTGGVGDTQYF. The CDR3 DNA sequence: TGTGCCAGCAGCTTATACCCCACAGGGGGTGTCGGGGATACGCAGTATTTT.

The chain recombines TRBV6-1 with TRBJ2-1; the match to TRBD2 covers 8 bases. Germline V gives CDR1 MNHNS, CDR2 SASEGT. J was trimmed by 4 bases and V by 2 bases; bases with no gene match: 7. The CDR3 is made up of 16 amino acids. The CDR3 reads CASSEFRGGTYNEQFF. In DNA form, the CDR3 reads TGTGCCAGCAGTGAATTTCGGGGGGGCACATACAATGAGCAGTTCTTC.

The chain couples TRBV30 to TRBJ1-4; D gene unclear. The CDR3 consists of 14 residues. Trimming pared 0 bases from V and 5 bases from J, leaving 10 bases between. CDR1 GTSNPN and CDR2 SVGIG come from the germline V gene (reference sequence). The CDR3 loop is CAWSVPGLNEKLFF. CDR3 nucleotide sequence: TGTGCCTGGAGTGTCCCGGGTTTAAATGAAAAACTGTTTTTT.

This chain links TRBV5-1 with TRBJ2-1, with TRBD2 identical over 13 bases. Germline assignment: CDR1 SGHRS and CDR2 YFSETQ. The CDR3 spans 14 residues. Trimming at V came to 4 bases and at J to 6 bases, leaving 1 base not matched to a gene. The CDR3 protein is CASSGLAGVNEQFF. DNA of the CDR3: TGCGCCAGCAGCGGACTAGCGGGGGTCAATGAGCAGTTCTTC.

The chain links TRBV19 to TRBJ2-7; 10 bases align to TRBD1. The CDR3 contains 15 residues. Germline V CDR1 and CDR2: LNHDA, SQIVND (reference sequence). The V and J ends lost 3 bases and 4 bases, in that order; junction bases with no gene match: 6. CDR3 amino acids: CASSMAGTGVYEQYF. As DNA, the CDR3 is TGTGCCAGTAGTATGGCCGGGACAGGGGTTTACGAGCAGTACTTC.

The chain recombines TRBV2 with TRBJ1-5; 9 bases map to TRBD1. Germline loops: CDR1 SNHLY, CDR2 FYNNEI. The CDR3 runs 16 residues. V gave up 5 bases and J gave up 6 bases; unmatched junction bases: 11. Here the CDR3 reads CASSLAGTGFAQPQHF. The CDR3, as DNA: TGTGCCAGCAGTTTAGCCGGGACAGGGTTCGCTCAGCCCCAGCATTTT. The whole variable domain, filled in from reference TRBV2 and TRBJ1-5, reads EPEVTQTPSHQVTQMGQEVILRCVPISNHLYFYWYRQILGQKVEFLVSFYNNEISEKSEIFDDQFSVERPDGSNFTLKIRSTKLEDSAMYFCASSLAGTGFAQPQHFGDGTRLSIL.

The V call is TRBV6-4, the J call TRBJ2-7, with TRBD2 matching over 14 bases. The CDR3 is 14 residues long. The junction had 1 base not matched to a gene; V was cut back by 7 bases and J by 2 bases. Per the germline V gene, CDR1 is MRHNA and CDR2 is SNTAGT. The CDR3 here is CASMTSGGAYEQYF. The DNA for the CDR3 is TGTGCCAGCATGACTAGCGGGGGGGCCTACGAGCAGTACTTC.

The chain is built from TRBV11-2 and TRBJ1-2, with D possibly matching TRBD1 (5 bases). The CDR3 has 14 residues. The germline V gene has CDR1 SGHAT and CDR2 FQNNGV. The V end was cut by 4 bases, the J end by 8 bases, with 17 bases between. The CDR3 here is CASSSVGGGYGYTF. The CDR3 nucleotides read TGTGCCAGCAGCTCCGTCGGGGGGGGATACGGCTACACCTTC. The whole variable domain, remainder taken from reference TRBV11-2 and TRBJ1-2, is EAGVAQSPRYKIIEKRQSVAFWCNPISGHATLYWYQQILGQGPKLLIQFQNNGVVDDSQLPKDRFSAERLKGVDSTLKIQPAKLEDSAVYLCASSSVGGGYGYTFGSGTRLTVV.

V usage is TRBV6-6 and J usage is TRBJ2-3; a possible D gene is TRBD2 (5 bases). The CDR3 loop spans 16 amino acids. V shed 1 base and J shed 2 bases, with 13 bases lying between them. CDR1 is MNHNY, CDR2 SVGAGI, per germline (reference sequence). The CDR3 sequence: CASSYLASLYTDTQYF. The CDR3 region has the DNA TGTGCCAGCAGTTACTTGGCTAGCTTGTACACAGATACGCAGTATTTT.

The CDR3 bases are TGTGCCATCAGTGAGTCGACCCAGGGGTCGGACGAGCAGTACTTC. Protein: CAISESTQGSDEQYF. The chain employs TRBV10-3 and TRBJ2-7, with a tentative D call TRBD1 (6 bases). The CDR3 is made up of 15 amino acids. Germline loops: CDR1 ENHRY, CDR2 SYGVKD. V was clipped by 0 bases and J by 5 bases, with 14 bases between them.

The V call is TRBV28, the J call TRBJ1-2; 9 bases agree with TRBD1. V lost 6 bases, J lost 2 bases, and 7 bases stayed unmatched. The CDR3 spans 15 residues. Germline CDR1 MDHEN, CDR2 SYDVKM. The CDR3 DNA reads as TGTGCCAGCAGGGGATGGGACAGGGTAAACTATGGCTACACCTTC. This translates into CASRGWDRVNYGYTF.

The J gene is TRBJ1-1, the V gene TRBV9; D perhaps matches TRBD1 (5 bases). Deletions cut 4 bases from V and 4 bases from J, with 17 bases between. The V gene's germline CDR1 is SGDLS and CDR2 YYNGEE. There are 15 residues in the CDR3. CDR3 coding DNA: TGTGCCAGCAGCCCTCGCGGAGGGACGAGCACTGAAGCTTTCTTT. Translating gives CASSPRGGTSTEAFF.

The chain joins TRBV5-6 to TRBJ2-1, with TRBD2 identical over 11 bases. In germline, CDR1 is SGHDT, CDR2 YYEEEE. Trimming took 4 bases from V and 8 from J; bases not matched to a gene: 11. This CDR3 has 16 amino acids. CDR3 DNA: TGTGCCAGCAGCCGGATAGCGGGGGGGCCCATAGATGAGCAGTTCTTC. Amino acids: CASSRIAGGPIDEQFF.

The V and J genes are TRBV28 and TRBJ2-3; D possibly corresponds to TRBD2 (5 bases). Trimming took 10 bases from V and 3 from J, leaving 11 bases between them. The CDR3 spans 12 residues. CDR1 and CDR2 (germline): MDHEN, SYDVKM. Here the CDR3 DNA reads TGTGCCACCTTACTAGAGACAGATACGCAGTATTTT. Encoded protein: CATLLETDTQYF.

The chain uses TRBV4-3 and TRBJ1-1; the D gene is possibly TRBD1 (6 bases). Germline-derived CDR1 and CDR2 are LGHNA and YSLEER. Trimming shortened V by 4 bases and J by 4 bases, and 10 bases separated the two germline ends. This CDR3 comprises 13 residues. CDR3 sequence (DNA): TGCGCCAGCAGCCTTCTAGGGGGCACTGAAGCTTTCTTT. Its translation: CASSLLGGTEAFF.

The chain combines TRBV19 with TRBJ1-1; D is perhaps TRBD1 (5 bases). V was trimmed by 2 bases and J by 2 bases, leaving 6 bases between them. The CDR3 spans 13 residues. CDR1 LNHDA and CDR2 SQIVND come from the germline V gene (reference sequence). The CDR3 DNA reads TGTGCCAGTAGTATATGGGGCAACACTGAAGCTTTCTTT. This encodes CASSIWGNTEAFF.

V gene TRBV6-6 combines with J gene TRBJ2-3; D might be TRBD2 (6 bases). From germline, CDR1 is MNHNY and CDR2 SVGAGI (reference sequence). V was cut by 8 bases and J by 1 base, with 16 bases left in between. CDR3 length: 15 residues. In DNA form, the CDR3 reads TGTGCCAGCGGAGAGGGAACGGGGGGCACAGATACGCAGTATTTT. Translating gives CASGEGTGGTDTQYF.

The chain recombines TRBV4-3 with TRBJ1-3; 7 nucleotides agree with TRBD1. The CDR3 is 14 residues long. Trimming cost V 3 bases and J 4 bases; bases outside gene matches: 3. The germline CDR1 and CDR2 sequences are LGHNA and YSLEER. CDR3 bases: TGCGCCAGCAGCCAGGGACAGCGGGGAAACACCATATATTTT. This translates into CASSQGQRGNTIYF.